This T cell receptor (beta chain) appears in the sequencing data of a study of T cell responses to AZD1222 COVID-19 vaccine. Broader study findings: Seropositive at baseline were only a handful of AZD1222 recipients. Among spike-specific TCRs, nearly half reportedly target unmutated variant regions.

Sequenced by immunoSEQ multiplex PCR; TCRdb stores in-frame clones only, minus some. The sample includes about 180,000 clones, 94% of them seen just once. Turning to this clone: Its antigen is currently unknown.

Per the germline V gene, CDR1 is LNHDA and CDR2 is SQIVND (reference sequence). The junction had 12 bases not matched to a gene; V was cut back by 10 bases and J by 1 base. The CDR3 is 16 amino acids. The sample in question was peripheral blood, obtained 28 days after the second AZD1222 dose. The rearrangement links TRBV19 to TRBJ1-5, with TRBD1 matching 8 bases. The clonotype was recovered from an adult who received the AZD1222 COVID-19 vaccine. The CDR3 region is CATTANRDRSNQPQHF. CDR3 nucleotide sequence: TGTGCCACTACTGCCAACCGGGACAGGAGCAATCAGCCCCAGCATTTT.